This is a list of T cell receptor beta chains from one sample in a study of T cells in Graves' hyperthyroidism and ophthalmopathy. TCRdb passed the multiplex PCR reads through MiXCR, listing each CDR3 protein once. The table has approximately 300,000 distinct CDR3 sequences, 17% seen once; the top ten hold less than 70%. Sequencing was performed on blood. Receptors originate from an older woman with Graves' ophthalmopathy. CDR3s include the opening cysteine and the closing phenylalanine or tryptophan. The D gene is left open where the match is weak. Where a row states a size, it is once, few, many or the class of an expanded clone; other rows omit it.

-	TRBV20-1	-	TRBJ1-1	CSASSGRSTTEAFF	TGCAGTGCTAGCTCGGGACGATCGACCACTGAAGCTTTCTTT
-	TRBV7-2	many	TRBJ2-7	CASSPQASVLGEQYF	TGTGCCAGCAGCCCCCAGGCCAGCGTTCTCGGGGAGCAGTACTTC
-	TRBV12-3/TRBV12-4	many	TRBJ2-3	CASSLGGSRGTQYF	TGTGCCAGCAGTTTAGGGGGGAGCAGGGGTACGCAGTATTTT
-	TRBV12-3/TRBV12-4	few	TRBJ1-3	CASTRGGSRNTIYF	TGTGCCAGCACACGGGGGGGGAGCCGAAACACCATATATTTT
-	TRBV7-2	many	TRBJ2-1	CASSLLGDEQFF	TGTGCCAGCAGCTTACTTGGGGATGAGCAGTTCTTC
TRBD2	TRBV5-1	many	TRBJ2-7	CASSFGTSGVSSYEQYF	TGCGCCAGCAGCTTCGGGACTAGCGGGGTGTCCTCCTACGAGCAGTACTTC
-	TRBV30	few	TRBJ1-6	CAWSVRKRSNSPLHF	TGTGCCTGGAGTGTACGAAAGCGAAGCAATTCACCCCTCCACTTT
TRBD1	TRBV7-9	few	TRBJ1-6	CASSGQDTPLHF	TGTGCCAGCAGCGGACAGGACACACCCCTCCACTTT
-	TRBV2	-	TRBJ1-5	CASRATNQPQHF	TGTGCCAGCCGGGCCACCAATCAGCCCCAGCATTTT
-	TRBV3-1	many	TRBJ2-5	CASSGRGRETQYF	TGTGCCAGCAGTGGCAGGGGGAGGGAGACCCAGTACTTC
TRBD1	TRBV7-2	many	TRBJ1-1	CASSAGTGEAFF	TGTGCCAGCAGCGCGGGGACAGGAGAAGCTTTCTTT
TRBD2	TRBV20-1	-	TRBJ2-7	CSARGSTSGIYEQYF	TGCAGTGCTAGAGGTTCGACTAGCGGGATCTACGAGCAGTACTTC
-	TRBV5-1	-	TRBJ1-4	CASSPAGPGVKEKLFF	TGCGCCAGCAGCCCCGCGGGGCCGGGCGTCAAAGAAAAACTGTTTTTT
-	TRBV6-1	-	TRBJ1-5	CASTDSANQPQHF	TGTGCCAGCACCGACTCCGCGAATCAGCCCCAGCATTTT
-	TRBV19	few	TRBJ1-4	CASSIGARTEKLFF	TGTGCCAGTAGTATTGGTGCGAGGACTGAAAAACTGTTTTTT
-	TRBV7-9	-	TRBJ1-5	CASSLDRLGQPQHF	TGTGCCAGCAGCTTAGATCGGTTGGGTCAGCCCCAGCATTTT
TRBD2	TRBV20-1	many	TRBJ2-1	CSAMRLAGGEQFF	TGCAGTGCAATGCGACTAGCGGGAGGTGAGCAGTTCTTC
TRBD1	TRBV7-6	many	TRBJ2-3	CASSSPGTGDTQYF	TGTGCCAGCAGCAGTCCCGGGACAGGTGATACGCAGTATTTT
-	TRBV7-2	many	TRBJ2-1	CASSLGLGNEQFF	TGTGCCAGCAGCTTGGGGCTGGGAAATGAGCAGTTCTTC
TRBD1	TRBV12-3/TRBV12-4	-	TRBJ1-6	CASSRTGDHSPLHF	TGTGCCAGCAGCCGGACAGGGGATCATTCACCCCTCCACTTT
TRBD1	TRBV28	many	TRBJ1-2	CASSSPDRGVIYGYTF	TGTGCCAGCAGTTCCCCGGACAGGGGTGTGATTTATGGCTACACCTTC
-	TRBV7-9	many	TRBJ2-5	CASSLGSSGQGKTQYF	TGTGCCAGCAGCTTAGGTTCCTCGGGGCAGGGAAAGACCCAGTACTTC
TRBD1	TRBV25-1	few	TRBJ1-1	CASSEFGDRTEAFF	TGTGCCAGCAGTGAATTTGGGGACAGGACTGAAGCTTTCTTT